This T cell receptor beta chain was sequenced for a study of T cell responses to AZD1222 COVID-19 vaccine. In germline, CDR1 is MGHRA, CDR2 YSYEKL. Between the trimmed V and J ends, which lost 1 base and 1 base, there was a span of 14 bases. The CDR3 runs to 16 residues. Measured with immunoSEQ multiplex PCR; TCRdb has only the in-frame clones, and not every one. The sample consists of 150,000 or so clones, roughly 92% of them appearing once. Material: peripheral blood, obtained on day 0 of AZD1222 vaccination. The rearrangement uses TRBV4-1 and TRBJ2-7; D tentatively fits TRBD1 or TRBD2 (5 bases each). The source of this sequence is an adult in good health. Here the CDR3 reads CASSQAFGTESYEQYF. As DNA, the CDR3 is TGCGCCAGCAGCCAAGCCTTCGGGACGGAGTCCTACGAGCAGTACTTC.